This T cell receptor beta chain appears in the sequencing data of a study of T cell responses to AZD1222 COVID-19 vaccine. Analysis merged second doses at about 4 or about 12 weeks. A word on this clone: Its antigen is unknown.

Study-level findings and limits: Clonal diversity was possibly underestimated; the donors were predominantly white British and more often female.

Sequencing was performed with immunoSEQ multiplex PCR; in TCRdb, only in-frame clones are kept and a portion is missing. The repertoire holds around 78,000 clones, with roughly 90% as singletons. Sequenced here: peripheral blood, sampled 28 days after the second AZD1222 dose. The TCR comes from an adult who received the AZD1222 COVID-19 vaccine.

CDR3 protein: CASSPDRPHSGNTIYF. CDR3 coding DNA: TGTGCCAGCAGTCCCGACAGGCCGCACTCTGGAAACACCATATATTTT. The genes are TRBV2 and TRBJ1-3, with D perhaps matching TRBD1 (6 bases). V lost 5 bases and J 0 bases, leaving 14 bases between the germline ends. The CDR3 has 16 amino acids. In germline, CDR1 is SNHLY, CDR2 FYNNEI.